The 30 T cell receptor beta chains below were found in one sample sequenced in a study of somatic mutations in cytotoxic T cells in rheumatoid arthritis. Assay used: immunoSEQ multiplex PCR; TCRdb lists only in-frame clones, some missing. This sample has about 11,000 clones, with roughly 74% found just once. Material: CD8+ T cells sorted from blood. The receptors were sampled from a woman aged 40 to 50 in good health.

This clone turned up a few times. The V gene is TRBV28, the J gene TRBJ1-6; 10 positions agree with TRBD1. The V segment lost 3 bases and the J segment 9 bases; nucleotides outside the gene matches: 8. CDR3 length: 16 residues. Per the germline V gene, CDR1 is MDHEN and CDR2 is SYDVKM. The CDR3 region is CASSLGDRGTGSPLHF. The CDR3 DNA sequence: TGTGCCAGCAGTTTGGGGGACAGGGGCACGGGTTCACCCCTCCACTTT. Combining the CDR3 with reference TRBV28 and TRBJ1-6 gives the whole variable domain DVKVTQSSRYLVKRTGEKVFLECVQDMDHENMFWYRQDPGLGLRLIYFSYDVKMKEKGDIPEGYSVSREKKERFSLILESASTNQTSMYLCASSLGDRGTGSPLHFGNGTRLTVT.

The CDR3 coding sequence is TGTGCCAGCAGTGAACTAGCGGGAGGGCCCGTAGGGCAGTTCTTC. Protein: CASSELAGGPVGQFF. The chain is built from TRBV25-1 and TRBJ2-1; 12 nucleotides line up with TRBD2. CDR1 is MGHDK, CDR2 SYGVNS, per germline. The CDR3 totals 15 residues. Losses at the gene ends were 2 bases for V and 12 bases for J; bases not matched to a gene: 8.

This chain uses TRBV7-9 with TRBJ2-5; 9 bases map to TRBD2. The J call may not be correct, given that the DNA end is closer to TRBJ2-7. Per the germline V gene, CDR1 is SEHNR and CDR2 is FQNEAQ (reference sequence). This CDR3 comprises 19 residues. Written as DNA, the CDR3 is TGTGCCAGCAGCCCCCCATTGCCCCAGCGGCGGGAGGGATTCGACGAGCAGTACTTC. Amino acid sequence: CASSPPLPQRREGFDEQYF.

The chain has TRBV4-2 and TRBJ2-2; 8 nucleotides agree with TRBD2. Looked up from germline, CDR1 is LGHNA and CDR2 is YNFKEQ. The CDR3 runs to 17 residues. V lost 3 bases to trimming and J lost 3 bases; unmatched junction nucleotides: 9. The CDR3: CASSQRAGTRDTGELFF. The CDR3 DNA sequence: TGTGCCAGCAGCCAGAGAGCCGGGACTAGAGACACCGGGGAGCTGTTTTTT.

The chain has TRBV11-2 and TRBJ1-2, with D perhaps TRBD1 (5 bases). V lost 7 bases and J 3 bases, leaving 12 bases between the germline ends. Germline V gives CDR1 SGHAT, CDR2 FQNNGV. This CDR3 has 13 residues. The CDR3 sequence is CASIKVGDYGYTF. As DNA, the CDR3 is TGTGCCAGCATCAAAGTAGGGGACTATGGCTACACCTTC.

The genes are TRBV5-4 and TRBJ1-1; 9 positions agree with TRBD1. Germline V gene data show CDR1 as SGHNT and CDR2 as YYREEE (reference sequence). The V and J ends lost 0 bases and 8 bases, in that order; junction bases with no gene match: 2. The CDR3 covers 13 residues. CDR3 bases: TGTGCCAGCAGCTTGGACAGGGGGCAAGAAGCTTTCTTT. It encodes CASSLDRGQEAFF.

The chain has TRBV11-2 and TRBJ2-5; 11 bases line up with TRBD2. V was clipped by 8 bases and J by 5 bases; unmatched bases: 10. This CDR3 has 15 amino acids. The germline gives CDR1 SGHAT, CDR2 FQNNGV. The CDR3 spells CASSYSGRAEETQYF. In DNA form, the CDR3 reads TGTGCCAGCTCGTATAGCGGGAGGGCCGAGGAGACCCAGTACTTC.

The chain's CDR3 is CASSFGTGLTYNEQFF. The DNA of the CDR3 is TGTGCCAGCAGTTTCGGGACAGGGCTTACCTACAATGAGCAGTTCTTC. V and J are TRBV27 and TRBJ2-1, with 9 bases that match TRBD1. The CDR3 runs to 16 residues. V lost 3 bases to trimming and J lost 2 bases; unmatched junction nucleotides: 5. Germline V CDR1 and CDR2: MNHEY, SMNVEV (reference sequence).

The CDR3 nucleotides read TGCGCCAGCAGCCCGGTTCCGGGCTATGGCTACACCTTC. Amino acids: CASSPVPGYGYTF. V gene TRBV5-1 combines with J gene TRBJ1-2, with D uncertain. V was trimmed by 4 bases and J by 4 bases, leaving 11 bases between them. Germline CDR1 SGHRS, CDR2 YFSETQ. There are 13 residues in the CDR3.

The chain links TRBV2 to TRBJ1-1; unclear D gene. The V gene's germline CDR1 is SNHLY and CDR2 FYNNEI. The CDR3 contains 14 residues. Trimming took 5 bases from V and 6 from J, leaving 16 bases between them. This CDR3 is CASSKGFGTAEAFF. CDR3 coding DNA: TGTGCCAGCAGTAAAGGATTTGGAACCGCTGAAGCTTTCTTT.

The chain employs TRBV15 and TRBJ2-2; D may correspond to TRBD1 or TRBD2 (5 bases each). The V gene lost 5 bases and the J gene lost 5 bases, with 12 bases spanning the gap. The CDR3 has 14 residues. Germline assignment: CDR1 LNHNV and CDR2 YYDKDF (reference sequence). DNA of the CDR3: TGTGCCACCAGCCCACCAGAGGGGACCGGGGAGCTGTTTTTT. Translation gives CATSPPEGTGELFF.

The chain recombines TRBV7-8 with TRBJ2-1, with D possibly matching TRBD1 (5 bases). Per the germline V gene, CDR1 is SGHVS and CDR2 is FQNEAQ. The germline V and J ends were trimmed by 5 bases and 4 bases, with 15 bases remaining between them. This CDR3 contains 15 residues. The CDR3 DNA sequence: TGTGCCAGCAGCCCCCCAGGGTTAGGGTACAATGAGCAGTTCTTC. Its translation: CASSPPGLGYNEQFF.

This chain uses TRBV19 with TRBJ1-5; D ambiguous. Germline V gene data show CDR1 as LNHDA and CDR2 as SQIVND (reference sequence). Trimming stripped 7 bases from V and 2 bases from J, with 9 bases between. The CDR3 loop spans 13 amino acids. CDR3 coding DNA: TGTGCCAGTACGGGGTCTGGCAATCAGCCCCAGCATTTT. This gives the protein CASTGSGNQPQHF. Variable domain in full (rest from reference TRBV19 and TRBJ1-5): DGGITQSPKYLFRKEGQNVTLSCEQNLNHDAMYWYRQDPGQGLRLIYYSQIVNDFQKGDIAEGYSVSREKKESFPLTVTSAQKNPTAFYLCASTGSGNQPQHFGDGTRLSIL.

The DNA of the CDR3 is TGTGCCAGCAGCTCGGGGACCGAACTCAACTATGGCTACACCTTC. This encodes CASSSGTELNYGYTF. The chain recombines TRBV7-9 with TRBJ1-2; D may be TRBD1 (5 bases). V lost 4 bases and J lost 2, with 14 bases in between. This CDR3 has 15 residues. The germline V gene has CDR1 SEHNR and CDR2 FQNEAQ (reference sequence). The full variable domain, completed using reference TRBV7-9 and TRBJ1-2, is DTGVSQNPRHKITKRGQNVTFRCDPISEHNRLYWYRQTLGQGPEFLTYFQNEAQLEKSRLLSDRFSAERPKGSFSTLEIQRTEQGDSAMYLCASSSGTELNYGYTFGSGTRLTVV.

In its sample, this clone is large. The rearrangement uses TRBV19 and TRBJ1-1; D is perhaps TRBD1 (5 bases). From germline, CDR1 is LNHDA and CDR2 SQIVND (reference sequence). CDR3 length equals 13 residues. Deletions cut 2 bases from V and 7 bases from J, with 11 bases between. The chain's CDR3 is CASSIKQGLEAFF. The DNA of the CDR3 is TGTGCCAGTAGTATAAAGCAGGGTCTTGAAGCTTTCTTT.

The chain recombines TRBV11-3 with TRBJ2-2; D gene ambiguous. V was shortened by 6 bases and J by 0 bases, with 2 bases between the two germline ends. Per germline, CDR1 SGHNT and CDR2 YENEEA. The CDR3 runs 12 residues. The CDR3 nucleotides are TGTGCCAGCAGTTCGAACACCGGGGAGCTGTTTTTT. It codes for CASSSNTGELFF.

This clone came up a few times. This chain links TRBV19 with TRBJ2-1; 12 bases align to TRBD2. The CDR3 totals 15 residues. V dropped 5 bases and J dropped 6; count of bases not matched to a gene: 5. Germline loops: CDR1 LNHDA, CDR2 SQIVND (reference sequence). The CDR3 loop reads CASSLAGGPSNEQFF. The CDR3 bases are TGTGCCAGTAGTCTAGCGGGAGGGCCAAGCAATGAGCAGTTCTTC.

The rearrangement joins TRBV6-4 to TRBJ1-5; TRBD1 matches at 8 bases. This CDR3 has 16 amino acids. Germline assignment: CDR1 MRHNA and CDR2 SNTAGT. V was pared by 0 bases and J by 7 bases, with 8 bases of the junction left unmatched. The CDR3: CASSDSGQGRRQPQHF. The CDR3 DNA follows: TGTGCCAGCAGTGACTCCGGACAGGGAAGGCGCCAGCCCCAGCATTTT.

The rearrangement links TRBV21-1 to TRBJ1-2; TRBD1 reflects the table's D call only, with no check against the DNA. TRBV21-1 is recorded as a pseudogene. This CDR3 is 14 amino acids long. The CDR3 DNA reads as TGTGCCAGCAAAAGGTGGACAGGGGGCGATGGCTACACCTTC. Amino acids: CASKRWTGGDGYTF.

This clone was counted between two and nine times. The rearrangement uses TRBV7-2 and TRBJ2-7; no clear D gene. Deletions cut 0 bases from V and 6 bases from J, with 12 bases between. Germline loops: CDR1 SGHTA, CDR2 FQGNSA. The CDR3 runs to 14 residues. The CDR3 region has the DNA TGTGCCAGCAGCTTAGCGGGCCTCCTTTCCGAGCAGTACTTC. Amino acid sequence: CASSLAGLLSEQYF.

The V call is TRBV4-3, the J call TRBJ2-2, with 7 bases matching TRBD1. There are 15 residues in the CDR3. V lost 1 base and J lost 4; bases outside the gene matches: 3. CDR1 is LGHNA, CDR2 YSLEER, per germline. CDR3 sequence: CASSQGTGGTGELFF. The CDR3 DNA is TGCGCCAGCAGCCAAGGGACAGGAGGCACCGGGGAGCTGTTTTTT.

The V call is TRBV4-3, the J call TRBJ2-2; 9 bases are a match to TRBD2. Germline loops: CDR1 LGHNA, CDR2 YSLEER. The ends lost 4 bases at V and 0 bases at J; junction bases unmatched: 3. This CDR3 contains 16 residues. CDR3 coding DNA: TGCGCCAGCAGCCCCATAGCGGGGGCGAACACCGGGGAGCTGTTTTTT. Protein product: CASSPIAGANTGELFF.

This chain joins TRBV27 and TRBJ2-5; no clear D. The V gene lost 2 bases and the J gene lost 4 bases, with 5 bases spanning the gap. The germline gives CDR1 MNHEY, CDR2 SMNVEV (reference sequence). The length of the CDR3 is 12 residues. The CDR3 DNA is TGTGCCAGCAGTTTAAATGGAGAGACCCAGTACTTC. Translated, it gives CASSLNGETQYF.

This chain connects TRBV28 to TRBJ1-1; D uncertain. From germline, CDR1 is MDHEN and CDR2 SYDVKM. The CDR3 sequence is 15 residues long. V lost 1 base and J lost 5, with 14 bases in between. The CDR3, as DNA: TGTGCCAGCAGTTTATTGGACCTCAGCAGGACTGAAGCTTTCTTT. Its translation is CASSLLDLSRTEAFF. The variable domain in full, with the rest retrieved from reference TRBV28 and TRBJ1-1, is DVKVTQSSRYLVKRTGEKVFLECVQDMDHENMFWYRQDPGLGLRLIYFSYDVKMKEKGDIPEGYSVSREKKERFSLILESASTNQTSMYLCASSLLDLSRTEAFFGQGTRLTVV.

This clone rates as medium-sized. This rearrangement joins TRBV19 to TRBJ1-1; D is possibly TRBD1 (6 bases). This CDR3 region has 15 residues. The V gene lost 0 bases and the J gene lost 1 base, with 9 bases spanning the gap. Germline values: CDR1 LNHDA, CDR2 SQIVND (reference sequence). CDR3 DNA: TGTGCCAGTAGTATAGATGGGACACCGAACACTGAAGCTTTCTTT. Protein sequence: CASSIDGTPNTEAFF.

The chain uses TRBV6-1 and TRBJ2-7, with TRBD2 matching 10 bases. V was clipped by 4 bases and J by 1 base; unmatched bases: 10. The CDR3 runs to 17 residues. Looked up from germline, CDR1 is MNHNS and CDR2 is SASEGT. In DNA form, the CDR3 reads TGTGCCAGCAGTGTCAACGGACTAGCGGAGATTTCCTACGAGCAGTACTTC. Translating it yields CASSVNGLAEISYEQYF.

This chain links TRBV5-1 with TRBJ2-3; D possibly uses TRBD1 or TRBD2 (5 bases each). V was clipped by 4 bases and J by 2 bases, with 11 bases between them. The CDR3 contains 14 residues. Germline V gives CDR1 SGHRS, CDR2 YFSETQ. The CDR3 nucleotides are TGCGCCAGCAGCGGACGGGGACCCACAGATACGCAGTATTTT. It codes for CASSGRGPTDTQYF. Combining the CDR3 with reference TRBV5-1 and TRBJ2-3 gives the whole variable domain KAGVTQTPRYLIKTRGQQVTLSCSPISGHRSVSWYQQTPGQGLQFLFEYFSETQRNKGNFPGRFSGRQFSNSRSEMNVSTLELGDSALYLCASSGRGPTDTQYFGPGTRLTVL.

This clone was picked up a small number of times. The chain has TRBV11-3 and TRBJ1-1, with D uncertain. The CDR3 consists of 13 residues. CDR1 is SGHNT and CDR2 is YENEEA in the germline V gene. V was pared by 5 bases and J by 5 bases, with 12 bases between. The CDR3 spells CASSRRMGTEAFF. The CDR3 coding sequence is TGTGCCAGCAGCCGCCGTATGGGGACTGAAGCTTTCTTT.

The chain is built from TRBV28 and TRBJ2-3; D tentatively reads TRBD1 or TRBD2 (5 bases each). Germline V gene lookup returns CDR1 MDHEN and CDR2 SYDVKM. The CDR3 has 15 residues. V lost 6 bases and J lost 3, with 16 bases in between. DNA of the CDR3: TGTGCCAGCAGCCTAATACCGGGGCAGACAGATACGCAGTATTTT. Translation gives CASSLIPGQTDTQYF.

The rearrangement joins TRBV30 to TRBJ1-2; TRBD1 is a possible D gene (5 bases). Deletions cut 1 base from V and 2 bases from J, with 17 bases between. The CDR3 extends over 16 amino acids. In germline, CDR1 is GTSNPN, CDR2 SVGIG (reference sequence). The CDR3 sequence: CAWSDAPGPYNYGYTF. The CDR3 DNA reads TGTGCCTGGAGTGACGCTCCGGGGCCCTACAACTATGGCTACACCTTC.